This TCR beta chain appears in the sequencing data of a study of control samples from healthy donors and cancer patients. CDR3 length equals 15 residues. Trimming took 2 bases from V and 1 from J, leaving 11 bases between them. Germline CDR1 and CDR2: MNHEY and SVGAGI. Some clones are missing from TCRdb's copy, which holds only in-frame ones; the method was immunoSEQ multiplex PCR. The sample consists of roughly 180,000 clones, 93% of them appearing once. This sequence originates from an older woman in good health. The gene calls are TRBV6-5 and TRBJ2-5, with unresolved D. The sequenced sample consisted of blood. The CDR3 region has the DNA TGTGCCAGCAGTTACAGGAAGGCGCTCCAAGAGACCCAGTACTTC. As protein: CASSYRKALQETQYF.